The clone carrying this T cell receptor (beta chain) was seen a handful of times. The antigen is unknown. Using its own MiXCR run on the 5' RACE reads, TCRdb lists one record per CDR3 protein. This sample has some 1,600,000 distinct CDR3 sequences, with about 32% found just once. The CDR3 length is 13 residues. Germline-derived CDR1 and CDR2 are DFQATT and SNEGSKA (reference sequence). V lost 7 bases to trimming and J lost 3 bases, with 13 bases between them. This specimen belongs to a study of identical twins. Broader study findings: These conclusions were based on statistical analysis (cross-sectional, not following the same donors).

The source of this sequence is a newborn girl in good health. The sample consisted of cord blood. V gene TRBV20-1 combines with J gene TRBJ2-1; no definite D call. Here the CDR3 reads CSVSRTIYNEQFF. In DNA form, the CDR3 reads TGCAGTGTGAGCAGGACCATCTACAATGAGCAGTTCTTC.